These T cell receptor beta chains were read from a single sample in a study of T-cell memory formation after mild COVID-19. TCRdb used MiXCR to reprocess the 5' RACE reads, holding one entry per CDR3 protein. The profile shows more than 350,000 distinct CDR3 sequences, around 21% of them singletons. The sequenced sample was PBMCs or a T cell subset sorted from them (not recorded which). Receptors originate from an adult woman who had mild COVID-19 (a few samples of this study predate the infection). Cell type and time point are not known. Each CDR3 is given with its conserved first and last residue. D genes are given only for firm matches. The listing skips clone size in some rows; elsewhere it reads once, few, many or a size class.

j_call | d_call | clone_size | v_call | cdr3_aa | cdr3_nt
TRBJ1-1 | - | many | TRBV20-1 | CSATQGVEAFF | TGCAGTGCTACACAGGGAGTTGAAGCTTTCTTT
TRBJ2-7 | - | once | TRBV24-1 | CATSDLYSEQYF | TGTGCCACCAGTGATCTCTACTCCGAGCAGTACTTC
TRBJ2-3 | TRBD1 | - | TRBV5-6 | CASTTRLDRHTDTQYF | TGTGCCAGCACCACTCGTCTGGACAGGCACACAGATACGCAGTATTTT
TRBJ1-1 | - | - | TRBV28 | CASSDQGFPEAFF | TGTGCCAGCAGTGACCAGGGTTTCCCTGAAGCTTTCTTT
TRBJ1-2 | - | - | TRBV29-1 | CSVEDRGVASNYGYTF | TGCAGCGTTGAAGATCGGGGGGTCGCCTCTAACTATGGCTACACCTTC
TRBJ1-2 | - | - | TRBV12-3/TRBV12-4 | CASSFWSDGYTF | TGTGCCAGCAGTTTTTGGTCGGATGGCTACACCTTC
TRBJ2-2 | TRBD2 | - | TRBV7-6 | CASSSSGGITGELFF | TGTGCCAGCAGCTCTAGCGGGGGGATCACCGGGGAGCTGTTTTTT
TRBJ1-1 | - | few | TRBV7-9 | CASSLWGEAFF | TGTGCCAGCAGCTTATGGGGGGAAGCTTTCTTT
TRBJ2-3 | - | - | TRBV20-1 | CSASPATRLAGGDTQYF | TGCAGTGCTAGCCCAGCCACTCGACTAGCAGGGGGAGATACGCAGTATTTT
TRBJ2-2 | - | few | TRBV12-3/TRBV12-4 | CASSLAKSTGELFF | TGTGCCAGCAGTTTGGCCAAATCCACCGGGGAGCTGTTTTTT
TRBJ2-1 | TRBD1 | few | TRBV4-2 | CASSLEQGANNEQFF | TGTGCCAGCAGCCTTGAACAGGGGGCGAACAATGAGCAGTTCTTC
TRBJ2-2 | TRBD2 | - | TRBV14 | CASSQDLGSGSGGELFF | TGTGCCAGCAGCCAAGACCTGGGTAGCGGGAGTGGCGGGGAGCTGTTTTTT
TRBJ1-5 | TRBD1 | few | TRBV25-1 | CASSKQGMEQPQHF | TGTGCCAGCTCAAAACAGGGGATGGAACAGCCCCAGCATTTT
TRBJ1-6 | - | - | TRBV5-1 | CASSLEAGQGSSPLHF | TGCGCCAGCAGCTTGGAAGCGGGCCAGGGTAGTTCACCCCTCCACTTT
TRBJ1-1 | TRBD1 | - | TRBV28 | CAILTGQGRSNTEAFF | TGTGCCATCTTAACGGGACAGGGGAGGTCGAACACTGAAGCTTTCTTT
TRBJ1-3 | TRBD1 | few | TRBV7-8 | CASSPRTGSGNTIYF | TGTGCCAGCAGCCCCCGGACAGGCTCTGGAAACACCATATATTTT
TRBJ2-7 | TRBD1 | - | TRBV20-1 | CSASPPGQGTYEQYF | TGCAGTGCTAGTCCCCCTGGACAGGGGACCTACGAGCAGTACTTC
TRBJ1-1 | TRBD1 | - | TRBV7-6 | CASSLERTGDAFF | TGTGCCAGCAGCTTAGAAAGGACAGGGGATGCTTTCTTT
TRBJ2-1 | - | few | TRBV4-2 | CASSQLDLDLEQFF | TGTGCCAGCAGCCAACTGGATTTGGACCTTGAGCAGTTCTTC
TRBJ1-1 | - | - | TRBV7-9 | CASSLPGGDEAFF | TGTGCCAGCAGCCTACCCGGTGGGGATGAAGCTTTCTTT
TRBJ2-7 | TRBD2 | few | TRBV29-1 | CSVGGLAGVGSYEQYF | TGCAGCGTTGGGGGCCTAGCGGGAGTCGGGTCCTACGAGCAGTACTTC
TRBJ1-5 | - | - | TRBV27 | CASSFRQRDQPQHF | TGTGCCAGCAGTTTTCGACAGCGAGATCAGCCCCAGCATTTT
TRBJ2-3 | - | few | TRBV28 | CASSLSGGGSTDTQYF | TGTGCCAGCAGTTTATCGGGAGGGGGCAGCACAGATACGCAGTATTTT
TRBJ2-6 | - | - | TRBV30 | CAWSSRWGKGSGANVLTF | TGTGCCTGGAGCTCCAGGTGGGGTAAGGGCTCTGGGGCCAACGTCCTGACTTTC